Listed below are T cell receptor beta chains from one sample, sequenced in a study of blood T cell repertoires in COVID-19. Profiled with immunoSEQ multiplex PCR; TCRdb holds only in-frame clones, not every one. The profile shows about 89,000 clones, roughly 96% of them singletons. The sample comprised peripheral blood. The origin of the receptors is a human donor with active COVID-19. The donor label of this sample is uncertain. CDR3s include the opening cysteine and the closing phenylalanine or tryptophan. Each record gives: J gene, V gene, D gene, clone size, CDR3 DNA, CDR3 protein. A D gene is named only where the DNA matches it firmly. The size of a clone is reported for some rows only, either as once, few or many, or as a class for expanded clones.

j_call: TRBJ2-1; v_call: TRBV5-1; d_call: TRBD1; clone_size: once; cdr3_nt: TGCGCCAGCAGCCAAGGTTCAGGGGGCTACAATGAGCAGTTCTTC; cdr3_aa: CASSQGSGGYNEQFF
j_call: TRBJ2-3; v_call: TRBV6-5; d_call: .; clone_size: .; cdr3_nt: TGTGCCAGCAGTAGCTCCCGGGGAGATACGCAGTATTTT; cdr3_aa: CASSSSRGDTQYF
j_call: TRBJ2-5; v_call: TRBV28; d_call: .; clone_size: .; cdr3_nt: TGTGCCAGCAGTTTGGCGGGAATAGAGACCCAGTACTTC; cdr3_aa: CASSLAGIETQYF
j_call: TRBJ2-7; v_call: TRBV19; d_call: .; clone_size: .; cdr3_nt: TGTGCCAGTAGTCCCACCCTATCCTACGAGCAGTACTTC; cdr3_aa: CASSPTLSYEQYF
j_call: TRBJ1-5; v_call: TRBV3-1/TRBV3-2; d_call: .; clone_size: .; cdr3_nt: TGTGCCAGCAGCCAACAGGGGTTGGGCGGCAATCAGCCCCAGCATTTT; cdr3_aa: CASSQQGLGGNQPQHF
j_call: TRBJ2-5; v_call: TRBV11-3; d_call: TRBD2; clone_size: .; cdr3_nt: TGTGCCAGCAGCTTCGAAGCGGGGAAACAAGAGACCCAGTACTTC; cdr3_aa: CASSFEAGKQETQYF
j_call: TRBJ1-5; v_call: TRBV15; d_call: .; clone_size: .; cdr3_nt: TGTGCCACCAGCACCGGGGGGCGTTTCAATCAGCCCCAGCATTTT; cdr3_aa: CATSTGGRFNQPQHF
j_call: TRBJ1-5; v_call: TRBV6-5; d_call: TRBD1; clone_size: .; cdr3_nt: TGTGCCAGCAGTTGGCGGACAGGGCCCCAGCATTTT; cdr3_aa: CASSWRTGPQHF
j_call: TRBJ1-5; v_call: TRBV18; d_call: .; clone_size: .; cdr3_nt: TGTGCCAGCTCACCTCTCGGCGGTCGCAATCAGCCCCAGCATTTT; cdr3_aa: CASSPLGGRNQPQHF
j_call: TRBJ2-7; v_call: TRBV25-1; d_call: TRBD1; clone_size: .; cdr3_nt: TGTGCCAGCAGTGACACCTCCGGGACAGGGATTAGTTACGAGCAGTACTTC; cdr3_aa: CASSDTSGTGISYEQYF
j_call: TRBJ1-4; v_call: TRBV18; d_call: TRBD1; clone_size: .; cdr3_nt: TGTGCCAGCTCACCACCGGGACAGGTGGTTGAAAAACTGTTTTTT; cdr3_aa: CASSPPGQVVEKLFF
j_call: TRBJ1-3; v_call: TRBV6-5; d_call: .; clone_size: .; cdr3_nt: TGTGCCAGCAGTCGGGAAACGGGAAACACCATATATTTT; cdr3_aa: CASSRETGNTIYF
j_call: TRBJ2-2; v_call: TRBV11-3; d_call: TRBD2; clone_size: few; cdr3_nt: TGTGCCAGCGGCCTAGCGGGAGGCTCCGGGGAGCTGTTTTTT; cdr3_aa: CASGLAGGSGELFF
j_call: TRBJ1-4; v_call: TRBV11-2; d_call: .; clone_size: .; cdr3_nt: TGTGCCAGCAGCTTGAGCCGGGGTGCAACTAATGAAAAACTGTTTTTT; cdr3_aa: CASSLSRGATNEKLFF
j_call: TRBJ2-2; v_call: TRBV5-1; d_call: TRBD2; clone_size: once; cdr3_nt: TGCGCCAGCAGATGGGCTAGCGGGAGGGCCGACGGGGAGCTGTTTTTT; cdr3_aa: CASRWASGRADGELFF
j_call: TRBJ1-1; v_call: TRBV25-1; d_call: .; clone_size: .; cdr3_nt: TGTGCCAGCAGGGCCAGGGGCCTCGCGAACACTGAAGCTTTCTTT; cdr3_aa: CASRARGLANTEAFF
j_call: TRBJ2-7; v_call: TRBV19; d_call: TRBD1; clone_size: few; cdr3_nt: TGTGCCAGTAGTCCCAGGACAGGGGCTACCTACGAGCAGTACTTC; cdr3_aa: CASSPRTGATYEQYF
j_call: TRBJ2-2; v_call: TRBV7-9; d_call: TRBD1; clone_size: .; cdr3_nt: TGTGCCAGCAGACCCGGGACAGGGTACCACGGGGAGCTGTTTTTT; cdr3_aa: CASRPGTGYHGELFF
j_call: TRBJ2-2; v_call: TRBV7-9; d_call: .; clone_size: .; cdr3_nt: TGTGCCAGCAGCCCAGGCGGGATGGGCACCGGGGAGCTGTTTTTT; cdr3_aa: CASSPGGMGTGELFF
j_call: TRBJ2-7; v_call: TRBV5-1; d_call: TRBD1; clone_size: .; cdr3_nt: TGCGCCAGCAGCTTAAGGACAGGCGAGTACGAGCAGTACTTC; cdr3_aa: CASSLRTGEYEQYF
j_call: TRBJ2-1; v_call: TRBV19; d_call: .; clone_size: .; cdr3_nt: TGTGCCAGTAGTAAGCAGGGTAATGAGCAGTTCTTC; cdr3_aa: CASSKQGNEQFF
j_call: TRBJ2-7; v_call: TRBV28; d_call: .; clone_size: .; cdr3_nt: TGTGCCAGCATCTCGAATGGGGGGACGTACGAGCAGTACTTC; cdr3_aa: CASISNGGTYEQYF
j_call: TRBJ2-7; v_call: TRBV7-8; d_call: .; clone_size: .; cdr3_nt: TGTGCCAGCAGCTTAGCCAGTACCCGAGAGCAGTACTTC; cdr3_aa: CASSLASTREQYF
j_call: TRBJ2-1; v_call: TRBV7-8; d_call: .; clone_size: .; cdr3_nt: TGTGCCAGCAGCCACACCAGGAGTTCAGGGTCCCGGTACAATGAGCAGTTCTTC; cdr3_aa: CASSHTRSSGSRYNEQFF
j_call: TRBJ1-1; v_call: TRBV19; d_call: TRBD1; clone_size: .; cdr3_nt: TGTGCCAGTAGGTCCATCGGGACAGGGGAGACTGAAGCTTTCTTT; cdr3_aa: CASRSIGTGETEAFF
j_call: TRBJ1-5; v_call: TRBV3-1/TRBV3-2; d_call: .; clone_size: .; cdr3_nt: TGTGCCAGCAGCCAGGGGGGAAATCAGCCCCAGCATTTT; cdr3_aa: CASSQGGNQPQHF
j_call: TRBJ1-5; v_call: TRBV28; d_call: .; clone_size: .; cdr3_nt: TGTGCCAGCAGTTTATTATCAGGCGGCAATCAGCCCCAGCATTTT; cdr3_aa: CASSLLSGGNQPQHF
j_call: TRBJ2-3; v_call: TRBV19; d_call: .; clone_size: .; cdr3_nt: TGTGCCAGTAGCCAGGCAGGCGGCGGGGCAGATACGCAGTATTTT; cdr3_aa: CASSQAGGGADTQYF
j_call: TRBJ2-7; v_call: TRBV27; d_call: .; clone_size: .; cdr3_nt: TGTGCCAGCAGTTCGTTGGGCCTTCACTACGAGCAGTACTTC; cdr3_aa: CASSSLGLHYEQYF
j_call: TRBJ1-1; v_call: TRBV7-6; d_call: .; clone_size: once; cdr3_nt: TGTGCCAGCAGCCAGAACCCGCCACCTAACACTGAAGCTTTCTTT; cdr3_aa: CASSQNPPPNTEAFF
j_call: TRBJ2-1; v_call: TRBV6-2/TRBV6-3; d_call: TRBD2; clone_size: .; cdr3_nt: TGTGCCAGCAGTTACGGAGCGGGGGCGTACAATGAGCAGTTCTTC; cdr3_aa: CASSYGAGAYNEQFF
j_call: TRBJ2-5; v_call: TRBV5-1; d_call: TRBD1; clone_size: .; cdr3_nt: TGCGCCAGCAGTCTTGGACAGGGGGCAAGCGAGACCCAGTACTTC; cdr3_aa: CASSLGQGASETQYF
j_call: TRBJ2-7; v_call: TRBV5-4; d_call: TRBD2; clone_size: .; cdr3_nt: TGTGCCAGCAGCCCAACACGAGCGGGAGTCAGGTTCTACGAGCAGTACTTC; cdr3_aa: CASSPTRAGVRFYEQYF
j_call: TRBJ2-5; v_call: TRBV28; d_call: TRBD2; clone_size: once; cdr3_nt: TGTGCCAGCAGTTTCCGACCCCAGACTAGCGGGACGTACTTC; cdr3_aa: CASSFRPQTSGTYF
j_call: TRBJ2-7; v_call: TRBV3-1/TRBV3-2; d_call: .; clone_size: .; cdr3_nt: TGTGCCAGCAGCCCTGCGGGCAGGAGGACGGAGGAGCAGTACTTC; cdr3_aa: CASSPAGRRTEEQYF
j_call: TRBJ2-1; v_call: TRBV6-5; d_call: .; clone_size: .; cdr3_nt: TGTGCCAGTGGACTTTCCCAGGGGAATGAGCAGTTCTTC; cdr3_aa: CASGLSQGNEQFF
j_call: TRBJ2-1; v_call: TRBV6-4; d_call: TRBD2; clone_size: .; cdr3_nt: TGTGCCAGCAGCCTTGGACTAGCGGGGTCCTACAATGAGCAGTTCTTC; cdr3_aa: CASSLGLAGSYNEQFF
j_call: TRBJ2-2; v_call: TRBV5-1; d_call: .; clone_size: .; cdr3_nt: TGCGCCAGCAGCTTGCGGGGGACTTCCGACGGGGAGCTGTTTTTT; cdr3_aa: CASSLRGTSDGELFF
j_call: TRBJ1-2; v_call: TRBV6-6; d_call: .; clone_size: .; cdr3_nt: TGTGCCACCCAAGAAAGGGAGGGTTTCTATGGCTACACCTTC; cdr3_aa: CATQEREGFYGYTF
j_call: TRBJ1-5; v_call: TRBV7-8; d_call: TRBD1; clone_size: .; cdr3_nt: TGTGCCAGCAGCGGGGACAGGGGCGGTAATCAGCCCCAGCATTTT; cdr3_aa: CASSGDRGGNQPQHF
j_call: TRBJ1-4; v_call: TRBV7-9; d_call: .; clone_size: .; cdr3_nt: TGTGCCAGCAGCTTAAGAGGACGCGGGCTGGAAAAACTGTTTTTT; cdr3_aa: CASSLRGRGLEKLFF
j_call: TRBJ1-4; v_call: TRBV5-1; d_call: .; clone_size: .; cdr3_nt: TGCGCCAGCAGCTTGACGGCAACTAATGAAAAACTGTTTTTT; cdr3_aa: CASSLTATNEKLFF
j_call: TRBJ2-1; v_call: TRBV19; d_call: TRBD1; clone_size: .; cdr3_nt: TGTGCCAGTAGTATTGAAAGGGGGCACTACAATGAGCAGTTCTTC; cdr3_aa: CASSIERGHYNEQFF
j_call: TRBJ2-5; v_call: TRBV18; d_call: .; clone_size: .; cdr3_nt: TGTGCCAATAGTGACAGGTCGGGAGAGACCCAGTACTTC; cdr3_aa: CANSDRSGETQYF
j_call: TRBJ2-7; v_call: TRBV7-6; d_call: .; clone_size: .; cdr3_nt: TGTGCCAGCAGCTCCGGGACACCTTCCCCCGAGCAGTACTTC; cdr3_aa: CASSSGTPSPEQYF
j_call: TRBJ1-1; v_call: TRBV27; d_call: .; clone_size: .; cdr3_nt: TGTGCCAGCAGTTTGGTCGGGAGCACTGAAGCTTTCTTT; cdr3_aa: CASSLVGSTEAFF